The 31 T cell receptor beta chains presented below share a single source sample, sequenced in a study of blood T cells in healthy people across ages. The second PCR ran about 6 to 11 cycles with a sample-barcoded 5' primer and J-beta primers. TCRdb used MiXCR to reprocess the 5' RACE reads, holding one entry per CDR3 protein. The sample contains about 730,000 distinct CDR3 sequences, 40% to 45% of which appear only once. The sequenced sample consisted of blood. These receptor sequences come from a woman in her sixties or seventies in good health.

With respect to this clonotype: The junction departs from germline at one end; a sequencing error may be responsible. This chain uses TRBV20-1 with TRBJ2-1; TRBD2 matches 10 bases. The germline CDR1 and CDR2 sequences are DFQATT and SNEGSKA (reference sequence). The CDR3 length is 14 residues. CDR3: CNAITSGIGAEQFF. The CDR3 nucleotides are TGCAATGCTATAACTAGCGGGATCGGAGCTGAGCAGTTCTTC.

This clonotype was detected many times. This chain links TRBV9 with TRBJ1-5; D is uncertain. The CDR3 length is 13 residues. CDR1 and CDR2 from the germline V gene are SGDLS and YYNGEE. V lost 0 bases, J lost 3 bases, and 4 bases lay in between. The CDR3 bases are TGTGCCAGCAGCGTAGGTTTCAATCAGCCCCAGCATTTT. The encoded protein is CASSVGFNQPQHF.

This chain joins TRBV29-1 and TRBJ2-1, with 11 bases fitting TRBD1. J was trimmed by 7 bases and V by 6 bases; bases with no gene match: 5. The V gene's germline CDR1 is SQVTM and CDR2 ANQGSEA. The CDR3 covers 13 residues. CDR3 loop: CSVPGQGENEQFF. DNA of the CDR3: TGCAGCGTCCCGGGACAGGGGGAGAATGAGCAGTTCTTC.

Concerning this clonotype itself: A single base separates this from a much larger clone, so it may be a read error. The chain employs TRBV2 and TRBJ2-7; TRBD1 might be the D (5 bases). The ends were cut back, 6 bases at V and 4 bases at J, with 13 bases in the middle. This CDR3 has 13 residues. Per the germline V gene, CDR1 is SNHLY and CDR2 is FYNNEI. The CDR3: CASRVTATYEQYF. CDR3 DNA sequence: TGTGCCAGCAGGGTGACAGCTACGTACGAGCAGTACTTC.

This chain joins TRBV7-2 and TRBJ2-1; tentative D call: TRBD2 (6 bases). CDR1 and CDR2 from the germline V gene are SGHTA and FQGNSA. V was clipped by 1 base and J by 6 bases, with 19 bases between them. CDR3 length equals 17 residues. In DNA form, the CDR3 reads TGTGCCAGCAGCTTAGAACCCGTGTGGAGGGAAACCAATGAGCAGTTCTTC. Residues: CASSLEPVWRETNEQFF. The variable domain in full, with the rest retrieved from reference TRBV7-2 and TRBJ2-1, is GAGVSQSPSNKVTEKGKDVELRCDPISGHTALYWYRQSLGQGLEFLIYFQGNSAPDKSGLPSDRFSAERTGGSVSTLTIQRTQQEDSAVYLCASSLEPVWRETNEQFFGPGTRLTVL.

The chain links TRBV11-1 to TRBJ2-7; D is uncertain. Germline CDR1 and CDR2: SGHAT and FQDESV (reference sequence). Trimming removed 1 base at V and 10 bases at J, with 11 bases between. The CDR3 extends over 12 amino acids. The CDR3, as DNA: TGTGCCAGCAGCTTAGGTGAAGGGTCCCAGTACTTC. This translates into CASSLGEGSQYF.

This clonotype has a handful of counts. This chain uses TRBV10-3 with TRBJ2-1, with 9 nucleotides matching TRBD1. The V gene's germline CDR1 is ENHRY and CDR2 SYGVKD. CDR3 length: 18 amino acids. V was pared by 0 bases and J by 8 bases, with 14 bases of the junction left unmatched. CDR3 DNA: TGTGCCATCAGTGAGTCCTGGGGCGGACAGGGGATAGGTCATGAGCAGTTCTTC. Protein product: CAISESWGGQGIGHEQFF.

In regard to this clonotype: At one end, the junction sequence differs from germline, possibly due to a read error. The rearrangement uses TRBV7-6 and TRBJ2-7; D gene unclear. The CDR3 spans 14 residues. Germline lookup yields CDR1 SGHVS and CDR2 FNYEAQ. CDR3 sequence reads: CASSLAWERDEQHF. The CDR3 coding sequence is TGTGCCAGCAGCTTAGCATGGGAACGTGACGAGCAGCACTTC.

CDR3 nucleotide sequence: TGCAGTGCTTTGCTACTGGACAGGAAAAACATTCAGTACTTC. Translated: CSALLLDRKNIQYF. The rearrangement links TRBV20-1 to TRBJ2-4; 7 nucleotides line up with TRBD1. The J segment lost 4 bases and the V segment lost 5 bases, leaving 8 bases of the junction unmatched. This CDR3 has 14 residues. The germline V gene has CDR1 DFQATT and CDR2 SNEGSKA (reference sequence).

CDR3: CSVVAGGPDTQYF. The CDR3 bases are TGCAGCGTCGTAGCGGGAGGACCAGATACGCAGTATTTT. The chain joins TRBV29-1 to TRBJ2-3; TRBD2 agrees at 10 bases. This CDR3 has 13 residues. Losses at the gene ends were 6 bases for V and 4 bases for J; bases not matched to a gene: 4. The germline CDR1 and CDR2 sequences are SQVTM and ANQGSEA.

The chain is built from TRBV3-1 and TRBJ2-3; D is undetermined. The CDR3 spans 13 residues. V lost 2 bases, J lost 6 bases, and 9 bases lay in between. Germline V gene data show CDR1 as LGHDT and CDR2 as YNNKEL (reference sequence). Here the CDR3 reads CASSQFLKDTQYF. DNA of the CDR3: TGTGCCAGCAGCCAATTTCTAAAGGATACGCAGTATTTT.

This clonotype was found many times. J is TRBJ2-5 and V is TRBV5-1, with 9 bases matching TRBD1. Germline CDR1 is SGHRS and CDR2 is YFSETQ. The CDR3 sequence is 15 residues long. J gave up 5 bases and V 0 bases, and 5 bases lay outside the gene matches. CDR3 sequence reads: CASSLGGQGAETQYF. In nucleotides, the CDR3 is TGCGCCAGCAGCTTGGGGGGACAGGGAGCGGAGACCCAGTACTTC.

This clonotype was recorded only once. The chain carries TRBV4-1 and TRBJ2-3; 15 bases are a match to TRBD2. Trimming at V came to 4 bases and at J to 8 bases, leaving 10 bases not matched to a gene. CDR1 is MGHRA, CDR2 YSYEKL, per germline. This CDR3 has 17 amino acids. CDR3 in DNA: TGCGCCAGCAGCCTGGGACTAGCGGGAGGCCATCCTGGTACGCAGTATTTT. It specifies CASSLGLAGGHPGTQYF.

At least ten counts were recorded for this clonotype. The chain carries TRBV11-2 and TRBJ2-7; the D is unclear. The germline gives CDR1 SGHAT, CDR2 FQNNGV. The CDR3 consists of 14 residues. V gave up 2 bases and J gave up 0 bases, with 8 bases separating them. In DNA form, the CDR3 reads TGTGCCAGCAGCTTACAGGCATCCTCCTACGAGCAGTACTTC. This translates into CASSLQASSYEQYF.

This clonotype appeared a few times. This rearrangement joins TRBV20-1 to TRBJ1-2, with TRBD1 as a possible D gene (6 bases). Germline loops: CDR1 DFQATT, CDR2 SNEGSKA (reference sequence). The CDR3 contains 11 residues. DNA of the CDR3: TGCAGGACAGGACAATCGGGAGGCTACACCTTC. It specifies CRTGQSGGYTF.

The J gene is TRBJ2-7, the V gene TRBV20-1; TRBD1 matches 7 bases. Germline trimming cut 4 bases from V and 2 bases from J; bases unmatched to any gene: 5. The CDR3 sequence is 13 residues long. Per germline, CDR1 DFQATT and CDR2 SNEGSKA (reference sequence). CDR3 sequence (DNA): TGCAGTGCTACTACGGGACAGCCCTACGAGCAGTACTTC. Its protein is CSATTGQPYEQYF.

The rearrangement links TRBV18 to TRBJ2-3; D perhaps matches TRBD2 (5 bases). Germline V CDR1 and CDR2: KGHSH, LQKENI. The V and J ends lost 2 bases and 5 bases respectively, with 14 bases between them. This CDR3 contains 15 residues. For the CDR3, the DNA is TGTGCCAGCTCACCATTCTCCGGGATCGAAGATACGCAGTATTTT. Translated: CASSPFSGIEDTQYF.

The V and J genes are TRBV20-1 and TRBJ2-7; the match to TRBD1 covers 10 bases. CDR3 length: 12 residues. Germline values: CDR1 DFQATT, CDR2 SNEGSKA (reference sequence). V shed 6 bases and J 4 bases; nucleotides not matched to a gene: 3. DNA of the CDR3: TGCAGTGCCCCGGACAGGGGGTACGAGCAGTACTTC. It encodes CSAPDRGYEQYF.

The J gene is TRBJ2-7, the V gene TRBV6-2 or TRBV6-3, with 7 positions matching TRBD1. The germline gives CDR1 MNHEY, CDR2 SVGEGT. The trim removed 5 bases at V and 5 bases at J, leaving 9 bases unmatched. The CDR3 totals 14 residues. CDR3 in amino acids: CASSDGRQGHEQYF. For the CDR3, the DNA is TGTGCCAGCAGTGACGGTCGACAGGGCCACGAGCAGTACTTC.

The chain links TRBV10-3 to TRBJ2-1; the D gene is possibly TRBD2 (5 bases). Looked up from germline, CDR1 is ENHRY and CDR2 is SYGVKD. The CDR3 is 18 amino acids. V dropped 6 bases and J dropped 5 bases, with 26 bases sitting between them. The CDR3 nucleotides read TGTGCCATCAGCGGATTGACATACCCCCTGGGGAGAAACAATGAGCAGTTCTTC. Its protein product is CAISGLTYPLGRNNEQFF.

J is TRBJ2-5 and V is TRBV20-1; weak D call: TRBD1 (6 bases). From germline, CDR1 is DFQATT and CDR2 SNEGSKA (reference sequence). Trimming left V 0 bases short and J 7 bases short, with 18 bases between. The CDR3 runs to 15 residues. CDR3 sequence: CSARDRPGVRGTQYF. The CDR3 DNA reads TGCAGTGCTAGAGATCGGCCAGGGGTAAGGGGGACCCAGTACTTC.

The rearrangement uses TRBV20-1 and TRBJ1-1; TRBD1 might be the D (6 bases). Germline V lookup: CDR1 DFQATT, CDR2 SNEGSKA (reference sequence). The CDR3 totals 12 residues. The CDR3 DNA is TGCAGAGGGGGGGCCTTGAACACTGAAGCTTTCTTT. It translates to CRGGALNTEAFF.

This clonotype was detected a few times. V gene TRBV6-2 or TRBV6-3 combines with J gene TRBJ1-4; 8 nucleotides align to TRBD1. V shed 4 bases and J 8 bases; nucleotides not matched to a gene: 9. CDR3 length: 15 amino acids. Germline assignment: CDR1 MNHEY and CDR2 SVGEGT. The CDR3 region is CASSSSTGGEEKLFF. The DNA of the CDR3 is TGTGCCAGCAGTTCTTCAACAGGGGGAGAGGAAAAACTGTTTTTT.

On this clonotype itself: A much more abundant neighbour one base away suggests this may be a read error. The chain combines TRBV4-3 with TRBJ1-5; weak D call: TRBD1 (5 bases). Germline CDR1 is LGHNA and CDR2 is YSLEER. This CDR3 comprises 14 residues. CDR3 bases: TGCGTCAGCAGCCACACAGGTGGCAATCAGCCCCAGCATTTT. Translated: CVSSHTGGNQPQHF.

Only a few counts were recorded for this clonotype. Just one base apart from a much larger clone, this may be a read error. The chain links TRBV4-3 to TRBJ2-7; TRBD2 matches at 10 bases. This CDR3 contains 13 residues. Germline values: CDR1 LGHNA, CDR2 YSLEER. J gave up 6 bases and V 4 bases, and 3 bases lay outside the gene matches. CDR3 residues: CASSPLAGSEQYF. The CDR3 DNA is TGCGCCAGCAGCCCACTAGCGGGATCCGAGCAGTACTTC.

In DNA, the CDR3 is TGTGCCAGCAGCCCAGACTGGTCCCCGAACACCGGGGAGCTGTTTTTT. Translated: CASSPDWSPNTGELFF. This chain links TRBV5-5 with TRBJ2-2; D is uncertain. The CDR3 has 16 amino acids. Trimming left V 4 bases short and J 0 bases short, with 13 bases between. Germline lookup yields CDR1 SGHKS and CDR2 YYEKEE (reference sequence).

This clonotype was counted a few times. The chain is built from TRBV7-3 and TRBJ2-1; 14 nucleotides align to TRBD2. This CDR3 spans 18 amino acids. Germline V CDR1 and CDR2: SGHTA, FQGTGA. J lost 7 bases, V lost 3 bases, and 11 bases had no gene match. For the CDR3, the DNA is TGTGCCAGCAGCTTTTCACCCCCGGGACTAGCGGGAGCAAATGAGCAGTTCTTC. Translated, it gives CASSFSPPGLAGANEQFF. Full variable domain (outside the CDR3, taken from reference TRBV7-3 and TRBJ2-1): GAGVSQTPSNKVTEKGKYVELRCDPISGHTALYWYRQSLGQGPEFLIYFQGTGAADDSGLPNDRFFAVRPEGSVSTLKIQRTERGDSAVYLCASSFSPPGLAGANEQFFGPGTRLTVL.

The genes are TRBV7-3 and TRBJ2-3; the D call may be TRBD1 or TRBD2 (5 bases each). In germline, CDR1 is SGHTA, CDR2 FQGTGA. The CDR3 covers 17 residues. This chain's CDR3 is CATCPGTGTGSTDTQYF. CDR3 in DNA: TGTGCTACCTGTCCCGGGACCGGCACAGGTAGCACAGATACGCAGTATTTT.

V is TRBV9 and J is TRBJ2-2; D is perhaps TRBD1 or TRBD2 (6 bases each). The CDR3 length is 18 residues. Trimming removed 3 bases from V and 6 bases from J, with 24 bases in between. Germline assignment: CDR1 SGDLS and CDR2 YYNGEE. CDR3 sequence (DNA): TGTGCCAGCAGCGCCTTGCCTTGGGGGGCAGGGGAACCCGGGGAGCTGTTTTTT. Its protein product is CASSALPWGAGEPGELFF.

This clonotype was observed many times. The chain employs TRBV4-1 and TRBJ2-6; D is uncertain. CDR1 and CDR2 from the germline V gene are MGHRA and YSYEKL. The CDR3 has 16 amino acids. Trimming took off 0 bases at V and 2 bases at J, with 8 bases between the two ends. The DNA for the CDR3 is TGCGCCAGCAGCCAAGATGCTGGGGCTGGGGCCAACGTCCTGACTTTC. This encodes CASSQDAGAGANVLTF.

This clonotype was seen more than once but under ten times. The chain employs TRBV12-3 or TRBV12-4 and TRBJ2-3; no firm D call. The ends were cut back, 2 bases at V and 0 bases at J, with 6 bases in the middle. The CDR3 is 14 residues long. The CDR3 loop reads CASSLSLSTDTQYF. The CDR3 DNA reads as TGTGCCAGCAGTTTATCCCTTAGCACAGATACGCAGTATTTT.